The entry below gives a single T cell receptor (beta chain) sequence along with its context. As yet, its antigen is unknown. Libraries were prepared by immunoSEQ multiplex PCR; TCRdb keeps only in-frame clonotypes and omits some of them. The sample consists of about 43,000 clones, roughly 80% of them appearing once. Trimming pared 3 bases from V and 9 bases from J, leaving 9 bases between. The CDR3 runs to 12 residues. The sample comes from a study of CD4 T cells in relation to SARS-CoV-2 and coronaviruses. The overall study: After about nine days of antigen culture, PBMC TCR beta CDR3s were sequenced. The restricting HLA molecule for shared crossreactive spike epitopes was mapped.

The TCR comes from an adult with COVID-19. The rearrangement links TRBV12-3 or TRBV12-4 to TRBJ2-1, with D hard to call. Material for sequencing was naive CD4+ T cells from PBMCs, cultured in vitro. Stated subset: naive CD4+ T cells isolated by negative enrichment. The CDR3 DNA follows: TGTGCCAGCAGTTTTTTCGCAACTGAGCAGTTCTTC. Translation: CASSFFATEQFF.